This T cell receptor (beta chain) was identified in a study of blood T cell repertoires in COVID-19. Study-level information: Samples of COVID-19 (acute and convalescent) were obtained from the United States, Italy and Spain. Sources were T cells, B-cell-depleted T cells, or PBMCs; the material itself was cDNA or gDNA.

CDR1 is MNHNY, CDR2 SVGAGI, per germline (reference sequence). CDR3 length: 16 residues. Unmatched junction bases numbered 7, after V lost 2 bases and J lost 0 bases. Followed longitudinally, the Seattle patients had been enrolled during active infection. Original data processing: Estimated nucleated cell counts came from reference gene primer amplification. Sequencing was performed with immunoSEQ multiplex PCR; in TCRdb, only in-frame clones are kept and a portion is missing. The DNA was the basis for D and trimming; V, J and clone size are from that table. The sample has 150,000 to 200,000 clones; over 80% are singletons.

The chain combines TRBV6-6 with TRBJ2-7; 7 nucleotides agree with TRBD1. The clonotype comes from a man aged 25 to 40 with COVID-19, enrolled during active disease. The sequenced sample consisted of peripheral blood. The CDR3 region has the DNA TGTGCCAGCAGTTACCCGAACAGGGGAAGCTCCTACGAGCAGTACTTC. It yields the protein CASSYPNRGSSYEQYF.